This TCR beta chain was found in a study of regulatory T cells in long-lasting Graves disease. CDR3 size: 15 residues. Germline V lookup: CDR1 MDHEN, CDR2 SYDVKM. V lost 6 bases and J lost 0, with 11 bases in between. Arm-PCR with iRepertoire HTBI primers amplified the CDR3 regions for these TCR beta libraries. TCRdb processed the multiplex PCR reads anew with MiXCR; each CDR3 protein has one entry. The sample records about 420,000 distinct CDR3 sequences, less than 20% being singletons. The time point here: newly diagnosed GD, antithyroid drugs for less than 3 months. Extracted RNA from PBMCs served as the source of the TCR library. Patients met American Thyroid Association criteria for Graves' disease. These data also formed part of another study, on T cells in Graves' hyperthyroidism and ophthalmopathy. That paper notes: Among thyroid clonotypes expanded above 0.001, most also appeared in blood. Ophthalmopathy onset followed model prediction by a median approximately six months.

The sample in question was peripheral blood mononuclear cells (PBMCs), obtained at new diagnosis, from a patient treated with antithyroid drugs. This TCR was recovered from a woman aged 18 to 35 with Graves disease. The chain is built from TRBV28 and TRBJ1-4, with a possible D match to TRBD1 (5 bases). In DNA form, the CDR3 reads TGTGCCAGCAGATCAGACAGATCAACTAATGAAAAACTGTTTTTT. This codes for CASRSDRSTNEKLFF.